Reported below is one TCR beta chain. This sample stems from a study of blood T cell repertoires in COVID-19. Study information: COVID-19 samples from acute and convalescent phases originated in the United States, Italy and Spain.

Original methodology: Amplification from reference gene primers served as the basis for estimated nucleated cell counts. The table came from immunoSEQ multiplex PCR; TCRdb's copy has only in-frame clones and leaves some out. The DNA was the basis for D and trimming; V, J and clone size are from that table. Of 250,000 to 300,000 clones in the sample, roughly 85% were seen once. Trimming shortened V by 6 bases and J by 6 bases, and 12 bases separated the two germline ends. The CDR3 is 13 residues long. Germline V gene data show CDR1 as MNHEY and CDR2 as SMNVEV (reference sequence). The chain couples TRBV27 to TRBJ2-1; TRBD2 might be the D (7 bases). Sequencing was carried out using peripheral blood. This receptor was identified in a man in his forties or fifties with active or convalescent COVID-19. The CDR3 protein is CASRRGGSNEQFF. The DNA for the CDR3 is TGTGCCAGCAGGAGGGGGGGGTCCAATGAGCAGTTCTTC.